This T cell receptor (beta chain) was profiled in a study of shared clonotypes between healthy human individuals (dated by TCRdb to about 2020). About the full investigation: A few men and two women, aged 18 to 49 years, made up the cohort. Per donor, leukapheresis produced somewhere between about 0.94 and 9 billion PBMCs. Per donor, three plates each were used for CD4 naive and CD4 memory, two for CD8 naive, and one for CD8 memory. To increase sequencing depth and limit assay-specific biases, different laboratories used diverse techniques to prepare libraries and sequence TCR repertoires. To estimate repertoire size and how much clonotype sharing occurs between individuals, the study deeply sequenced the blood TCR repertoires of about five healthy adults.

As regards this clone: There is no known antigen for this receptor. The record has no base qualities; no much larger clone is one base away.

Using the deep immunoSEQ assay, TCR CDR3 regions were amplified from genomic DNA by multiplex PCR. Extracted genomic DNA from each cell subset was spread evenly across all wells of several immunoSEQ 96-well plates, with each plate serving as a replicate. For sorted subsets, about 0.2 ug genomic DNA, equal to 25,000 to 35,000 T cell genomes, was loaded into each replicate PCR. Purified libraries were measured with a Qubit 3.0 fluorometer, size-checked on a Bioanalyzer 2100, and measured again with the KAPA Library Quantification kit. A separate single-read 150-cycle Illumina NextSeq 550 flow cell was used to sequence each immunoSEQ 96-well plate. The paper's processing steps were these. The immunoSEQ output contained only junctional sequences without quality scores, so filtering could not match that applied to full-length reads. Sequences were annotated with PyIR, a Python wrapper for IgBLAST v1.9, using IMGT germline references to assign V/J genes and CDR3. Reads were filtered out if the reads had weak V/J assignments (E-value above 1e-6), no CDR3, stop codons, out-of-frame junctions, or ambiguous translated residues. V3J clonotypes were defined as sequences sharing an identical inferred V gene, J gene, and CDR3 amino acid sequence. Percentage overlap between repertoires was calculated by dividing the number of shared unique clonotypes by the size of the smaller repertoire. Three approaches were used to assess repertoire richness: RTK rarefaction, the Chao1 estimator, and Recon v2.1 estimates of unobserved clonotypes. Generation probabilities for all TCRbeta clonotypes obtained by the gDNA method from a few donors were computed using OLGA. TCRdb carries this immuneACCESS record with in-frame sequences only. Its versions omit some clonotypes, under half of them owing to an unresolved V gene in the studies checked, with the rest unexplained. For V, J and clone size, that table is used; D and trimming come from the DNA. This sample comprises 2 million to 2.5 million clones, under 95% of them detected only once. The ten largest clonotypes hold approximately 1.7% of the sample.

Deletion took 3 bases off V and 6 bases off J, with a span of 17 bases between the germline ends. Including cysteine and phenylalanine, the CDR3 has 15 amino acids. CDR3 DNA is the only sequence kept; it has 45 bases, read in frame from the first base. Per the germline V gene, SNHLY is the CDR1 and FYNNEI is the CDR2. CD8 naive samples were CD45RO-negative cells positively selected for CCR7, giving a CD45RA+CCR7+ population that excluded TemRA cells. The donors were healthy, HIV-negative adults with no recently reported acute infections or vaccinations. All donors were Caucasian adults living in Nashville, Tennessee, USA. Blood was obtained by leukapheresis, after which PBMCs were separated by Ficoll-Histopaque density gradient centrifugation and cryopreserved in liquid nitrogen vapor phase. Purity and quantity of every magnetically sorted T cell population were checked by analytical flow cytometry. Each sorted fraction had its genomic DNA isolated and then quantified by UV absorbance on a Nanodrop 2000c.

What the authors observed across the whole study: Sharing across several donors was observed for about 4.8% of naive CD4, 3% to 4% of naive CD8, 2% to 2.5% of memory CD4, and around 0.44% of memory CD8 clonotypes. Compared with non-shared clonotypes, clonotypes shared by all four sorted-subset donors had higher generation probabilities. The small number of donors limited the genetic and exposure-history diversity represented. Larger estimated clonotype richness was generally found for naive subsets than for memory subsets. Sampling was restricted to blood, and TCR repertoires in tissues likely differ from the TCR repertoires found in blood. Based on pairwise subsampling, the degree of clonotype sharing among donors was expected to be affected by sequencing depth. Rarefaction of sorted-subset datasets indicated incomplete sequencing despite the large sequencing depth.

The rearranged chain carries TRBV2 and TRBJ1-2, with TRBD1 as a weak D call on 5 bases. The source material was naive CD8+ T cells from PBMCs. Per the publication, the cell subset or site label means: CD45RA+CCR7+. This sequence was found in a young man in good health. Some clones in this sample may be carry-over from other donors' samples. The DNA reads TGTGCCAGCAGTGAGTCTTCGGGGGTCGAGAATGGCTACACCTTC. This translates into CASSESSGVENGYTF.